The 27 T cell receptor beta chains in this list originate from one sample, sequenced in a study of blood T cell repertoires in COVID-19. Data came from immunoSEQ multiplex PCR; TCRdb stores just in-frame clones and leaves some out. The repertoire holds around 140,000 clones, approximately 79% seen once, with about 2.4% in the top ten. Sequencing was carried out using PBMCs or T cells enriched from blood (not recorded which). These receptors originate from a man in his forties or fifties with acute COVID-19.

The CDR3 loop is CASSLRTDSYGYTF. Written as DNA, the CDR3 is TGTGCCAGCAGTCTACGGACAGATTCCTATGGCTACACCTTC. The V gene is TRBV6-2 or TRBV6-3, the J gene TRBJ1-2; the D gene is possibly TRBD1 (6 bases). The CDR3 extends over 14 amino acids. V was trimmed by 5 bases and J by 4 bases, leaving 14 bases between them. Germline V gene sequence: CDR1 MNHEY, CDR2 SVGEGT.

V and J are TRBV6-5 and TRBJ1-2, with D tentatively TRBD1 (5 bases). Per the germline V gene, CDR1 is MNHEY and CDR2 is SVGAGI. The V and J ends lost 6 bases and 8 bases respectively, with 16 bases between them. The CDR3 contains 13 residues. The CDR3 is CASSPSEGRGYTF. The CDR3 DNA follows: TGTGCCAGCAGCCCCTCCGAGGGGAGGGGCTACACCTTC.

The V gene is TRBV28, the J gene TRBJ1-3; D gene ambiguous. V lost 5 bases to trimming and J lost 8 bases, with 4 bases between them. The CDR3 is 10 amino acids. Germline V lookup: CDR1 MDHEN, CDR2 SYDVKM. The CDR3 sequence: CASSQYTIYF. DNA of the CDR3: TGTGCCAGCAGTCAATACACCATATATTTT.

The chain has TRBV5-1 and TRBJ2-7; TRBD1 might be the D (6 bases). The CDR3 is 14 amino acids. From germline, CDR1 is SGHRS and CDR2 YFSETQ. Trimming removed 4 bases at V and 0 bases at J, with 11 bases between. The CDR3 loop reads CASSARDTSYEQYF. The CDR3 DNA follows: TGCGCCAGCAGCGCCCGGGACACCTCCTACGAGCAGTACTTC.

The rearrangement joins TRBV10-3 to TRBJ2-3; weak D call: TRBD1 (5 bases). The CDR3 contains 14 residues. Per the germline V gene, CDR1 is ENHRY and CDR2 is SYGVKD. In DNA form, the CDR3 reads TGTGCTGTTCAGGGAACGGTCGGCACAGATACGCAGTATTTT. It yields the protein CAVQGTVGTDTQYF.

CDR3 nucleotide sequence: TGTGCCAGCAGTGAAGACAGGGGGATAGCTAATGAAAAACTGTTTTTT. Residues: CASSEDRGIANEKLFF. The chain has TRBV25-1 and TRBJ1-4; 9 nucleotides match TRBD1. The germline V gene encodes CDR1 MGHDK and CDR2 SYGVNS. CDR3 size: 16 residues. Trimming cost V 2 bases and J 3 bases; bases outside gene matches: 4. Full variable domain (outside the CDR3, taken from reference TRBV25-1 and TRBJ1-4): EADIYQTPRYLVIGTGKKITLECSQTMGHDKMYWYQQDPGMELHLIHYSYGVNSTEKGDLSSESTVSRIRTEHFPLTLESARPSHTSQYLCASSEDRGIANEKLFFGSGTQLSVL.

This CDR3 is CASSPLGGPQETQYF. In nucleotides, the CDR3 is TGCGCCAGCAGCCCCCTAGGCGGTCCCCAAGAGACCCAGTACTTC. The chain joins TRBV5-1 to TRBJ2-5, with D uncertain. The V end lost 4 bases, the J end lost 1 base, and 14 bases lay between the germline ends. Germline CDR1 SGHRS, CDR2 YFSETQ. The CDR3 length is 15 residues.

This clone was detected once. CDR3 coding DNA: TGTGCCAGCACCGCAATGACAGGGGCCCCCACTGAAGCTTTCTTT. This sequence encodes CASTAMTGAPTEAFF. This sequence joins TRBV6-5 and TRBJ1-1; 8 positions match TRBD1. V lost 7 bases, J lost 4 bases, and 11 bases stayed unmatched. CDR3 length: 15 residues. CDR1 MNHEY and CDR2 SVGAGI come from the germline V gene.

CDR3 region: CAWSVDSGGLNTQYF. The CDR3 DNA sequence: TGTGCCTGGAGTGTAGATAGCGGGGGCCTAAATACGCAGTATTTT. The rearrangement uses TRBV30 and TRBJ2-3, with 9 bases that match TRBD2. The germline V gene encodes CDR1 GTSNPN and CDR2 SVGIG (reference sequence). V shed 0 bases, J shed 7 bases, and the junction held 8 bases outside the gene matches. The CDR3 consists of 15 residues.

The rearrangement uses TRBV3-1 (or the pseudogene TRBV3-2) and TRBJ2-7; D perhaps matches TRBD2 (6 bases). Germline V gives CDR1 LGHDT, CDR2 YNNKEL (reference sequence). The CDR3 is made up of 15 amino acids. V lost 0 bases, J lost 3 bases, and 12 bases lay in between. The CDR3 DNA sequence: TGTGCCAGCAGCCAAGATAGCGGAGGGCGCTACGAGCAGTACTTC. Its translation is CASSQDSGGRYEQYF.

This CDR3 is CASSSLAGAYEQYF. The CDR3 DNA reads TGTGCCAGCAGTTCCCTAGCGGGAGCATACGAGCAGTACTTC. This chain links TRBV27 with TRBJ2-7; TRBD2 agrees at 10 bases. With 4 bases clipped from V and 4 bases from J, the junction kept 4 bases outside the gene matches. The germline CDR1 and CDR2 sequences are MNHEY and SMNVEV (reference sequence). The CDR3 extends over 14 amino acids.

The CDR3 nucleotides are TGTGCCAGCAGTGGGGGACAGTCTAACTATGGCTACACCTTC. The encoded protein is CASSGGQSNYGYTF. The chain carries TRBV6-6 and TRBJ1-2, with 7 bases aligning to TRBD1. Germline V gene data show CDR1 as MNHNY and CDR2 as SVGAGI (reference sequence). This CDR3 spans 14 amino acids. V dropped 5 bases and J dropped 0; count of bases not matched to a gene: 3.

The chain joins TRBV3-1 (or the pseudogene TRBV3-2) to TRBJ2-7; 7 bases fit TRBD2. The CDR3 loop spans 17 amino acids. V lost 5 bases, J lost 2 bases, and 15 bases stayed unmatched. Looked up from germline, CDR1 is LGHDT and CDR2 is YNNKEL (reference sequence). The CDR3 sequence is CASSVGHSLADAYEQYF. In DNA, the CDR3 is TGTGCCAGCAGCGTGGGTCATTCGCTAGCGGACGCCTACGAGCAGTACTTC.

This clone appeared once. This sequence joins TRBV3-1 (or the pseudogene TRBV3-2) and TRBJ1-3, with D perhaps matching TRBD1 (5 bases). Germline-derived CDR1 and CDR2 are LGHDT and YNNKEL (reference sequence). The CDR3 has 17 amino acids. The ends were cut back, 4 bases at V and 0 bases at J, with 16 bases in the middle. This CDR3 reads CASSRRQGLFSGNTIYF. CDR3 bases: TGTGCCAGCAGCCGGCGGCAGGGCTTATTCTCTGGAAACACCATATATTTT.

This chain connects TRBV12-3 or TRBV12-4 to TRBJ1-2, with 7 positions matching TRBD1. The CDR3 has 13 amino acids. The V and J ends lost 3 bases and 8 bases, in that order; junction bases with no gene match: 6. The CDR3 spells CASSFDRVGGYTF. CDR3 nucleotide sequence: TGTGCCAGCAGTTTTGACAGGGTAGGCGGCTACACCTTC.

The chain links TRBV18 to TRBJ1-3; the D gene is possibly TRBD1 (5 bases). Germline loops: CDR1 KGHSH, CDR2 LQKENI. CDR3 size: 15 residues. The V gene lost 3 bases and the J gene lost 0 bases, with 9 bases spanning the gap. CDR3 amino acids: CASSPTGDSGNTIYF. Written as DNA, the CDR3 is TGTGCCAGCTCACCTACAGGTGACTCTGGAAACACCATATATTTT.

This chain links TRBV9 with TRBJ2-3, with TRBD1 matching over 7 bases. The CDR3 is 16 residues long. Germline CDR1 and CDR2: SGDLS and YYNGEE. V was pared by 1 base and J by 2 bases, with 7 bases of the junction left unmatched. In DNA, the CDR3 is TGTGCCAGCAGCGTAACGGCAGGGGGTATCACAGATACGCAGTATTTT. It specifies CASSVTAGGITDTQYF.

This rearrangement joins TRBV5-1 to TRBJ2-3; 10 bases line up with TRBD1. The V gene's germline CDR1 is SGHRS and CDR2 YFSETQ. The V segment lost 0 bases and the J segment 12 bases; nucleotides outside the gene matches: 7. This CDR3 spans 14 amino acids. The CDR3, as DNA: TGCGCCAGCAGCTTGGGGACAGGGGGGCAGGAACAGTATTTT. Its protein is CASSLGTGGQEQYF. The full variable domain, completed using reference TRBV5-1 and TRBJ2-3, is KAGVTQTPRYLIKTRGQQVTLSCSPISGHRSVSWYQQTPGQGLQFLFEYFSETQRNKGNFPGRFSGRQFSNSRSEMNVSTLELGDSALYLCASSLGTGGQEQYFGPGTRLTVL.

The V call is TRBV27, the J call TRBJ1-1; 8 nucleotides match TRBD1. Trimming removed 0 bases from V and 4 bases from J; junction bases left unmatched: 7. Germline V gives CDR1 MNHEY, CDR2 SMNVEV (reference sequence). There are 16 residues in the CDR3. For the CDR3, the DNA is TGTGCCAGCAGTTTATCTCTCGGACAGGGACTCACTGAAGCTTTCTTT. Its protein product is CASSLSLGQGLTEAFF.

V and J are TRBV5-1 and TRBJ2-4, with D unresolved. This CDR3 has 13 amino acids. Deletions cut 3 bases from V and 0 bases from J, with 4 bases between. Germline CDR1 reads SGHRS; CDR2 reads YFSETQ. The CDR3 reads CASSSVAKNIQYF. CDR3 DNA sequence: TGCGCCAGCAGCTCTGTAGCCAAAAACATTCAGTACTTC.

The chain uses TRBV2 and TRBJ2-7; 7 nucleotides match TRBD2. The CDR3 runs 16 residues. CDR1 SNHLY and CDR2 FYNNEI come from the germline V gene. Trimming cost V 6 bases and J 0 bases; bases outside gene matches: 11. The CDR3 coding sequence is TGTGCCAGCAGCCAAGTCCGCGGGGGTTCCTCCTACGAGCAGTACTTC. It codes for CASSQVRGGSSYEQYF.

The chain uses TRBV19 and TRBJ2-5; D not certain. V was cut by 8 bases and J by 7 bases, with 8 bases left in between. Germline assignment: CDR1 LNHDA and CDR2 SQIVND (reference sequence). There are 10 residues in the CDR3. This CDR3 reads CASGTGTQYF. The CDR3 DNA follows: TGTGCCAGTGGTACGGGGACCCAGTACTTC. Based on the CDR3 plus reference TRBV19 and TRBJ2-5, the full variable domain is DGGITQSPKYLFRKEGQNVTLSCEQNLNHDAMYWYRQDPGQGLRLIYYSQIVNDFQKGDIAEGYSVSREKKESFPLTVTSAQKNPTAFYLCASGTGTQYFGPGTRLLVL.

The CDR3 loop reads CAWTYPGGSNSPLHF. The CDR3 DNA reads TGTGCCTGGACCTACCCAGGAGGAAGCAATTCACCCCTCCACTTT. The chain has TRBV30 and TRBJ1-6; D call uncertain. This CDR3 has 15 residues. Trimming pared 4 bases from V and 7 bases from J, leaving 17 bases between. Germline V CDR1 and CDR2: GTSNPN, SVGIG (reference sequence).

The rearrangement joins TRBV20-1 to TRBJ2-3; TRBD2 matches at 11 bases. After removal of 3 bases from V and 7 bases from J, the junction contained 9 bases not matched to a gene. The CDR3 is 15 amino acids. CDR1 and CDR2 from the germline V gene are DFQATT and SNEGSKA (reference sequence). The CDR3 protein is CSASQLAGDPNTQYF. CDR3 nucleotides: TGCAGTGCTAGTCAACTAGCGGGGGACCCGAATACGCAGTATTTT.

The chain carries TRBV29-1 and TRBJ2-7, with 11 bases matching TRBD2. The germline V gene encodes CDR1 SQVTM and CDR2 ANQGSEA. The trim removed 4 bases at V and 7 bases at J, leaving 6 bases unmatched. The CDR3 is 13 residues long. CDR3 amino acids: CSVVSGRAREQYF. In nucleotides, the CDR3 is TGCAGCGTTGTTAGCGGGAGGGCCCGGGAGCAGTACTTC.

This clone has a single count. This chain joins TRBV5-5 and TRBJ2-1, with D perhaps TRBD2 (5 bases). V lost 4 bases and J 4 bases, leaving 9 bases between the germline ends. This CDR3 spans 13 amino acids. Germline values: CDR1 SGHKS, CDR2 YYEKEE (reference sequence). CDR3 residues: CASSPDYYNEQFF. In nucleotides, the CDR3 is TGTGCCAGCAGCCCCGACTATTACAATGAGCAGTTCTTC.

This clone was counted a single time. The CDR3 protein is CASSARQGYNSPLHF. The CDR3 bases are TGTGCCAGCAGCGCACGACAGGGATATAATTCACCCCTCCACTTT. The chain joins TRBV7-9 to TRBJ1-6, with 7 bases fitting TRBD1. Germline V gives CDR1 SEHNR, CDR2 FQNEAQ (reference sequence). This CDR3 contains 15 residues. With V trimmed by 5 bases and J by 4 bases, 5 bases remained unmatched.